This is a list of T cell receptor beta chains from one sample in a study of blood T cell repertoires in COVID-19. Assay used: immunoSEQ multiplex PCR; TCRdb lists only in-frame clones, some missing. The sample includes 400,000 to 450,000 clones, approximately 90% of them seen just once. The sequenced sample consisted of PBMCs or T cells enriched from blood (not recorded which). These receptors were taken from a man aged 25-45 years who had recovered from COVID-19. CDR3s include the opening cysteine and the closing phenylalanine or tryptophan. The D gene is left open where the match is weak. Rows give clone size only sometimes, using once, few, many, or a class for an expanded clone.

D gene: TRBD2; J gene: TRBJ2-2; V gene: TRBV30; clone size: NA; CDR3 DNA: TGTGCCTGGAGCAACGGGGGGAATGCCGGGGAGCTGTTTTTT; CDR3 protein: CAWSNGGNAGELFF
D gene: NA; J gene: TRBJ1-1; V gene: TRBV7-9; clone size: NA; CDR3 DNA: TGTGCCAGCAGCTTAGTGGGGGCTGATACTGAAGCTTTCTTT; CDR3 protein: CASSLVGADTEAFF
D gene: TRBD1; J gene: TRBJ1-2; V gene: TRBV6-1; clone size: NA; CDR3 DNA: TGTGCCAGCAGTGAGAGACAGGGGATAGCTGGTGGCTACACCTTC; CDR3 protein: CASSERQGIAGGYTF
D gene: TRBD1; J gene: TRBJ1-3; V gene: TRBV19; clone size: NA; CDR3 DNA: TGTGCCAGTAGCACGGGACAGGGAGGTATCGGAAACACCATATATTTT; CDR3 protein: CASSTGQGGIGNTIYF
D gene: TRBD2; J gene: TRBJ2-7; V gene: TRBV30; clone size: NA; CDR3 DNA: TGTGCCTGGAGTGTTGCGGGGGACCTTACAGAGCAGTACTTC; CDR3 protein: CAWSVAGDLTEQYF
D gene: TRBD2; J gene: TRBJ2-1; V gene: TRBV27; clone size: NA; CDR3 DNA: TGTGCCAGCAGAGAGGCTAGCGGGAGATTTACCGGTATAAATGAGCAGTTCTTC; CDR3 protein: CASREASGRFTGINEQFF
D gene: TRBD1; J gene: TRBJ2-7; V gene: TRBV7-2; clone size: few; CDR3 DNA: TGTGCCAGCAGCACTAGGGGGGGACAGGGGGTCTACGAGCAGTACTTC; CDR3 protein: CASSTRGGQGVYEQYF
D gene: NA; J gene: TRBJ1-2; V gene: TRBV19; clone size: NA; CDR3 DNA: TGTGCCAGTAGTATTCGCAGGGGTGACTATGGCTACACCTTC; CDR3 protein: CASSIRRGDYGYTF
D gene: NA; J gene: TRBJ1-5; V gene: TRBV2; clone size: NA; CDR3 DNA: TGTGCCAGCGGCCGGGAGAAGGGCAATCAGCCCCAGCATTTT; CDR3 protein: CASGREKGNQPQHF
D gene: TRBD1; J gene: TRBJ2-7; V gene: TRBV27; clone size: NA; CDR3 DNA: TGTGCCAGCAGTCAGGGGGCATCCTCCTACGAGCAGTACTTC; CDR3 protein: CASSQGASSYEQYF
D gene: NA; J gene: TRBJ2-1; V gene: TRBV18; clone size: NA; CDR3 DNA: TGTGCCAGCTCGGCGGGACTCGGGCAGTTCTTC; CDR3 protein: CASSAGLGQFF
D gene: TRBD2; J gene: TRBJ2-1; V gene: TRBV27; clone size: NA; CDR3 DNA: TGTGCCAGCAGGGATCAGCGGGAATGGGCTGCGGATGAGCAGTTCTTC; CDR3 protein: CASRDQREWAADEQFF
D gene: NA; J gene: TRBJ2-1; V gene: TRBV12-3/TRBV12-4; clone size: once; CDR3 DNA: TGTGCCAGCAGCAACTCGGGTGAGCAGTTCTTC; CDR3 protein: CASSNSGEQFF
D gene: NA; J gene: TRBJ1-6; V gene: TRBV28; clone size: NA; CDR3 DNA: TGTGCCAGCAGTCGCTCGACAAGATATAATTCACCCCTCCACTTT; CDR3 protein: CASSRSTRYNSPLHF
D gene: NA; J gene: TRBJ1-3; V gene: TRBV10-3; clone size: NA; CDR3 DNA: TGTGCCATCAGTGAGCAGTTTCTGGCCGCAGGTGGAAACACCATATATTTT; CDR3 protein: CAISEQFLAAGGNTIYF
D gene: NA; J gene: TRBJ1-4; V gene: TRBV3-1/TRBV3-2; clone size: NA; CDR3 DNA: TGTGCCAGCAGCCAAGTGGGTCAGAGCGTATATGAAAAACTGTTTTTT; CDR3 protein: CASSQVGQSVYEKLFF
D gene: NA; J gene: TRBJ1-5; V gene: TRBV28; clone size: NA; CDR3 DNA: TGTGCCAGCAGTTTAATACAGGGCAATCAGCCCCAGCATTTT; CDR3 protein: CASSLIQGNQPQHF
D gene: NA; J gene: TRBJ1-3; V gene: TRBV28; clone size: once; CDR3 DNA: TGTGCCAGCAGTTCCACAGGTTCTGGAAACACCATATATTTT; CDR3 protein: CASSSTGSGNTIYF
D gene: TRBD1; J gene: TRBJ2-1; V gene: TRBV14; clone size: NA; CDR3 DNA: TGTGCCAGCAGCCACTGGGACAGGGCTCACAATGAGCAGTTCTTC; CDR3 protein: CASSHWDRAHNEQFF
D gene: NA; J gene: TRBJ1-2; V gene: TRBV4-2; clone size: NA; CDR3 DNA: TGTGCCAGCAGCCACGACCAGGGTTTAAGCAAAGGCTACACCTTC; CDR3 protein: CASSHDQGLSKGYTF
D gene: NA; J gene: TRBJ2-1; V gene: TRBV6-6; clone size: NA; CDR3 DNA: TGTGCCAGCAGTTTATGGACTGTAAATGAGCAGTTCTTC; CDR3 protein: CASSLWTVNEQFF
D gene: TRBD1; J gene: TRBJ2-1; V gene: TRBV11-2; clone size: NA; CDR3 DNA: TGTGCCAGCAGCTCGTCGGACAGGGGTCGCCAACACAATGAGCAGTTCTTC; CDR3 protein: CASSSSDRGRQHNEQFF
D gene: NA; J gene: TRBJ2-7; V gene: TRBV29-1; clone size: once; CDR3 DNA: TGCAGCGCAAGACTTCTATCCTACGAGCAGTACTTC; CDR3 protein: CSARLLSYEQYF
D gene: TRBD2; J gene: TRBJ2-2; V gene: TRBV10-1; clone size: NA; CDR3 DNA: TGCGCCAGCAGTGACTGGCTAGCGGGAGAAACAGGGACCGGGGAGCTGTTTTTT; CDR3 protein: CASSDWLAGETGTGELFF
D gene: TRBD1; J gene: TRBJ2-7; V gene: TRBV30; clone size: NA; CDR3 DNA: TGTGCCTGGAGTGGAAGGGGGCTCGAGCAGTACTTC; CDR3 protein: CAWSGRGLEQYF
D gene: NA; J gene: TRBJ1-2; V gene: TRBV2; clone size: NA; CDR3 DNA: TGTGCCAGCAGTGGGGAGGGTATCATCGACTATGGCTACACCTTC; CDR3 protein: CASSGEGIIDYGYTF